This passage covers 13 T cell receptor beta chains from one sample sequenced in a study of response to subunit inactivated influenza vaccine. TCRdb used MiXCR to reprocess the RT-PCR reads, holding one entry per CDR3 protein. The top ten hold over 1.5% of the sample, which has around 520,000 distinct CDR3 sequences, 25% seen once. Sample: CD4+ T cells sorted from PBMCs, taken about 5 days after vaccination. Source of these receptors: a man in his fifties who received an inactivated influenza vaccine.

This clonotype was seen only a few times. The chain recombines TRBV6-1 with TRBJ1-2, with 9 bases matching TRBD1. Unmatched junction bases numbered 4, after V lost 0 bases and J lost 2 bases. The CDR3 length is 16 residues. In germline, CDR1 is MNHNS, CDR2 SASEGT. This chain's CDR3 is CASSEAGTGRNYGYTF. DNA for the CDR3: TGTGCCAGCAGTGAAGCGGGGACAGGGAGGAACTATGGCTACACCTTC.

The gene calls are TRBV7-2 and TRBJ2-5; TRBD2 aligns across 8 bases. The J segment lost 0 bases and the V segment lost 5 bases, leaving 8 bases of the junction unmatched. Germline CDR1 SGHTA, CDR2 FQGNSA. CDR3 size: 16 residues. The CDR3 loop is CASSVKRERYQETQYF. DNA for the CDR3: TGTGCCAGCAGCGTAAAGCGGGAGAGGTACCAAGAGACCCAGTACTTC.

The V and J genes are TRBV20-1 and TRBJ2-3, with a tentative D call TRBD2 (6 bases). This CDR3 region has 15 residues. The germline V gene encodes CDR1 DFQATT and CDR2 SNEGSKA (reference sequence). V was trimmed by 3 bases and J by 2 bases, leaving 15 bases between them. The CDR3 DNA reads TGCAGTGCTAGGGTGGCTAGCGCCCCCACAGATACGCAGTATTTT. Its translation: CSARVASAPTDTQYF.

This clonotype was counted a few times. The chain employs TRBV11-3 and TRBJ2-1; 7 positions match TRBD1. J was trimmed by 4 bases and V by 5 bases; bases with no gene match: 5. Per germline, CDR1 SGHNT and CDR2 YENEEA. The CDR3 is made up of 14 amino acids. The CDR3 here is CASSRQTGYNEQFF. The CDR3 DNA sequence: TGTGCCAGCAGCCGCCAGACAGGGTACAATGAGCAGTTCTTC.

This clonotype was detected many times. V gene TRBV11-2 combines with J gene TRBJ2-3; 9 nucleotides align to TRBD1. Per the germline V gene, CDR1 is SGHAT and CDR2 is FQNNGV. The CDR3 covers 14 residues. V lost 5 bases and J lost 4; bases outside the gene matches: 4. The CDR3 sequence: CASSQGQGADTQYF. In DNA, the CDR3 is TGTGCCAGCAGCCAGGGACAGGGAGCAGATACGCAGTATTTT. The whole variable domain, filled in from reference TRBV11-2 and TRBJ2-3, reads EAGVAQSPRYKIIEKRQSVAFWCNPISGHATLYWYQQILGQGPKLLIQFQNNGVVDDSQLPKDRFSAERLKGVDSTLKIQPAKLEDSAVYLCASSQGQGADTQYFGPGTRLTVL.

The chain carries TRBV7-2 and TRBJ2-7, with D perhaps matching TRBD1 (8 bases). V lost 4 bases, J lost 7 bases, and 20 bases lay in between. Per the germline V gene, CDR1 is SGHTA and CDR2 is FQGNSA. This CDR3 contains 15 residues. The CDR3 DNA reads as TGTGCCAGCAGCTATGCCCCTACAGGGGGAGGGGAGCAGTACTTC. Residues: CASSYAPTGGGEQYF.

This clonotype appeared many times. The V call is TRBV6-5, the J call TRBJ1-1; a weak D match, TRBD1 (5 bases). CDR1 is MNHEY and CDR2 is SVGAGI in the germline V gene. Trimming took 2 bases from V and 5 from J, leaving 9 bases between them. The CDR3 runs to 13 residues. The CDR3 bases are TGTGCCAGCAGTTACCGCGGGGGAACTGAAGCTTTCTTT. Translated: CASSYRGGTEAFF.

The chain employs TRBV5-1 and TRBJ1-6; D remains unclear. The V and J ends lost 1 base and 7 bases respectively, with 12 bases between them. The CDR3 extends over 15 amino acids. Germline V CDR1 and CDR2: SGHRS, YFSETQ. CDR3 protein: CASSLTTWTNSPLHF. CDR3 coding DNA: TGCGCCAGCAGCTTGACGACGTGGACCAATTCACCCCTCCACTTT.

This clonotype has only a few counts. This chain joins TRBV5-1 and TRBJ2-1, with TRBD2 identical over 12 bases. The germline gives CDR1 SGHRS, CDR2 YFSETQ. J lost 10 bases, V lost 0 bases, and 5 bases had no gene match. This CDR3 has 15 amino acids. CDR3 sequence reads: CASSLETSGSREQFF. In DNA, the CDR3 is TGCGCCAGCAGCTTGGAGACTAGCGGGAGTCGAGAGCAGTTCTTC.

This clonotype was observed a single time. The gene calls are TRBV9 and TRBJ1-1; D is undetermined. The CDR3 is 15 residues long. Trimming pared 0 bases from V and 5 bases from J, leaving 14 bases between. CDR1 and CDR2 (germline): SGDLS, YYNGEE. The CDR3 nucleotides are TGTGCCAGCAGCGTAGCCGGTAACTCTGCTACTGAAGCTTTCTTT. It is translated as CASSVAGNSATEAFF.

Only a few counts were recorded for this clonotype. This chain joins TRBV5-1 and TRBJ2-3; TRBD2 is a possible D gene (5 bases). CDR3 size: 17 residues. Germline V gene lookup returns CDR1 SGHRS and CDR2 YFSETQ. Trimming removed 1 base from V and 1 base from J, with 16 bases in between. This chain's CDR3 is CASSLFIGESGTDTQYF. The CDR3, as DNA: TGCGCCAGCAGCTTGTTTATTGGGGAGTCAGGCACAGATACGCAGTATTTT.

This clonotype was observed a few times. This chain joins TRBV12-3 or TRBV12-4 and TRBJ1-2; no reliable D call. The CDR3 is 11 amino acids. Deletions cut 3 bases from V and 8 bases from J, with 7 bases between. In nucleotides, the CDR3 is TGTGCCAGCAGTTTTGCCCGAGGCTACACCTTC. Translated, it gives CASSFARGYTF.

There are a few counts of this clonotype. The rearrangement links TRBV28 to TRBJ1-3; 8 bases align to TRBD1. CDR3 length equals 14 residues. Looked up from germline, CDR1 is MDHEN and CDR2 is SYDVKM. Germline trimming cut 6 bases from V and 4 bases from J; bases unmatched to any gene: 5. The CDR3 DNA sequence: TGTGCCAGCAGGAGGCGGACAGGGGGAAACACCATATATTTT. This encodes CASRRRTGGNTIYF.